Following are 32 T cell receptor beta chains from one sample sequenced in a study of T-cell reconstitution after alpha-beta-depleted transplantation in children. Molecular barcoding with unique molecular identifiers was used for the TCRbeta library. TCRdb ran MiXCR on the PCR reads and lists one entry per CDR3 protein. The sample lists around 270,000 distinct CDR3 sequences; 9.5% to 13% were seen once. The sample consisted of PBMCs, taken before TCRalphabeta/CD19-depleted stem cell transplant. All receptors derive from a boy in the first two years of life with acute myeloid leukemia, due to receive a stem cell transplant.

This clonotype showed up many times. For the CDR3, the DNA is TGTGCCAGCAGCCCGCCAGGGGCGCTTGTAAAGACCCAGTACTTC. This codes for CASSPPGALVKTQYF. The chain links TRBV11-3 to TRBJ2-5; D perhaps matches TRBD1 (6 bases). Trimming removed 5 bases from V and 6 bases from J, with 19 bases in between. Germline CDR1 is SGHNT and CDR2 is YENEEA. This CDR3 is built from 15 residues.

This clonotype appeared many times. The DNA of the CDR3 is TGTGCCAGCAGCTTCCGGACAGGGGGCACCGGGGAGCTGTTTTTT. Its translation is CASSFRTGGTGELFF. This rearrangement joins TRBV7-9 to TRBJ2-2; 10 positions agree with TRBD1. Losses at the gene ends were 3 bases for V and 4 bases for J; bases not matched to a gene: 2. Germline-derived CDR1 and CDR2 are SEHNR and FQNEAQ (reference sequence). The length of the CDR3 is 15 residues.

This clonotype was counted ten times or more. This chain joins TRBV5-1 and TRBJ1-1, with 7 bases matching TRBD1. Germline loops: CDR1 SGHRS, CDR2 YFSETQ. The CDR3 has 16 residues. Trimming took 1 base from V and 7 from J; bases not matched to a gene: 13. The CDR3 protein is CASSLTTGISTNEAFF. The CDR3 nucleotides read TGCGCCAGCAGCTTGACGACAGGGATAAGTACCAATGAAGCTTTCTTT.

In its sample, this clonotype was seen many times. The rearrangement links TRBV6-5 to TRBJ2-3; the D is unclear. The CDR3 is 15 amino acids. Germline values: CDR1 MNHEY, CDR2 SVGAGI. V was clipped by 2 bases and J by 2 bases, with 11 bases between them. CDR3: CASSYGHPLTDTQYF. CDR3 sequence (DNA): TGTGCCAGCAGTTACGGCCATCCCCTCACAGATACGCAGTATTTT.

This clonotype was detected many times. The chain combines TRBV7-4 with TRBJ1-4, with D unclear. Germline V lookup: CDR1 SGHVT, CDR2 SQSDAQ. Trimming took 0 bases from V and 0 from J, leaving 11 bases between them. CDR3 length: 17 residues. CDR3 nucleotide sequence: TGTGCCAGCAGCTTAGCGGACGGAGTTACAACTAATGAAAAACTGTTTTTT. Its protein product is CASSLADGVTTNEKLFF. The full variable domain, with the rest looked up from reference TRBV7-4 and TRBJ1-4, is GAGVSQSPRYKVAKRGRDVALRCDSISGHVTLYWYRQTLGQGSEVLTYSQSDAQRDKSGRPSGRFSAERPERSVSTLKIQRTEQGDSAVYLCASSLADGVTTNEKLFFGSGTQLSVL.

This clonotype was recorded a few times. This sequence joins TRBV3-1 and TRBJ2-7; no clear D gene. V was clipped by 3 bases and J by 6 bases, with 12 bases between them. Germline loops: CDR1 LGHDT, CDR2 YNNKEL (reference sequence). CDR3 length: 13 residues. Written as DNA, the CDR3 is TGTGCCAGCAGCCACCAGACGAGATCCGAGCAGTACTTC. As protein: CASSHQTRSEQYF.

This clonotype was counted many times. The chain links TRBV7-8 to TRBJ2-2; tentatively, D is TRBD1 or TRBD2 (5 bases each). Between the trimmed V and J ends, which lost 7 bases and 1 base, there was a span of 19 bases. CDR1 is SGHVS, CDR2 FQNEAQ, per germline. The CDR3 totals 17 residues. The CDR3: CASTRGNGEKNTGELFF. DNA for the CDR3: TGTGCCAGCACCCGGGGCAATGGGGAAAAGAACACCGGGGAGCTGTTTTTT. Based on the CDR3 plus reference TRBV7-8 and TRBJ2-2, the full variable domain is GAGVSQSPRYKVAKRGQDVALRCDPISGHVSLFWYQQALGQGPEFLTYFQNEAQLDKSGLPSDRFFAERPEGSVSTLKIQRTQQEDSAVYLCASTRGNGEKNTGELFFGEGSRLTVL.

This clonotype was seen many times. The CDR3 region is CASSSRFGPYEQYF. In DNA, the CDR3 is TGTGCCAGCAGTTCGAGATTCGGACCGTACGAGCAGTACTTC. The V call is TRBV12-3 or TRBV12-4, the J call TRBJ2-7; unclear D gene. The CDR3 covers 14 residues. The V gene lost 4 bases and the J gene lost 4 bases, with 14 bases spanning the gap.

Ten or more counts support this clonotype. This chain links TRBV12-3 or TRBV12-4 with TRBJ1-1, with a tentative D call TRBD1 (6 bases). The CDR3 covers 14 residues. Trimming removed 6 bases from V and 6 bases from J, with 17 bases in between. CDR3 amino acids: CASSKQGNRAEAFF. CDR3 nucleotides: TGTGCCAGCAGCAAACAGGGAAATAGGGCTGAAGCTTTCTTT.

In its sample, this clonotype was seen many times. J is TRBJ2-1 and V is TRBV5-1; weak D call: TRBD2 (5 bases). V lost 4 bases, J lost 3 bases, and 23 bases lay in between. The CDR3 runs 18 residues. CDR1 is SGHRS, CDR2 YFSETQ, per germline. The CDR3 DNA sequence: TGCGCCAGCAGCAGAGTTAAACCTAGCAGCCTTAACTACAATGAGCAGTTCTTC. This translates into CASSRVKPSSLNYNEQFF.

In this sample, this clonotype turned up many times. V and J are TRBV25-1 and TRBJ1-2; no reliable D call. Germline-derived CDR1 and CDR2 are MGHDK and SYGVNS. The ends were cut back, 1 base at V and 5 bases at J, with 5 bases in the middle. The CDR3 has 12 amino acids. This chain's CDR3 is CASSESPYGYTF. In DNA, the CDR3 is TGTGCCAGCAGTGAATCCCCTTATGGCTACACCTTC.

Worth noting for this clonotype: A much larger clone differs from this one at a single base, so this may be a read error. The V call is TRBV4-3, the J call TRBJ1-1; D may be TRBD1 (5 bases). The CDR3 loop spans 14 amino acids. Germline values: CDR1 LGHNA, CDR2 YSLEER. The CDR3 here is CAGSQDPGTPEAFF. CDR3 in DNA: TGCGCCGGCAGCCAAGATCCAGGGACCCCTGAAGCTTTCTTT.

The genes are TRBV13 and TRBJ2-7, with a possible D match to TRBD1 (6 bases). Deletions cut 3 bases from V and 1 base from J, with 13 bases between. The CDR3 is 15 residues long. The germline V gene encodes CDR1 PRHDT and CDR2 FYEKMQ (reference sequence). The CDR3 nucleotides are TGTGCCAGCAGCTTGGGTCGACAGGTATCCTACGAGCAGTACTTC. It translates to CASSLGRQVSYEQYF.

About this clonotype itself: Just one base apart from a much larger clone, this may be a read error. This sequence joins TRBV11-2 and TRBJ1-5, with a possible D match to TRBD2 (6 bases). TRBJ2-3 matches the DNA end more closely, so the J call is doubtful. The CDR3 length is 15 residues. Germline V CDR1 and CDR2: SGHAT, FQNNGV. The CDR3 sequence: CASSLDITSNQPQYF. DNA of the CDR3: TGTGCCAGCAGCCTAGACATTACTAGCAATCAGCCCCAGTATTTT.

This clonotype appeared many times. The chain is built from TRBV5-1 and TRBJ2-4; D is undetermined. Germline CDR1 is SGHRS and CDR2 is YFSETQ. The CDR3 has 16 residues. V lost 1 base, J lost 5 bases, and 16 bases lay in between. CDR3 amino acids: CASSLPRTRPENIQYF. The DNA of the CDR3 is TGCGCCAGCAGCTTGCCGCGTACCCGGCCCGAAAACATTCAGTACTTC. The full variable domain, its missing parts supplied by reference TRBV5-1 and TRBJ2-4, is KAGVTQTPRYLIKTRGQQVTLSCSPISGHRSVSWYQQTPGQGLQFLFEYFSETQRNKGNFPGRFSGRQFSNSRSEMNVSTLELGDSALYLCASSLPRTRPENIQYFGAGTRLSVL.

The chain joins TRBV5-1 to TRBJ2-7, with 8 bases matching TRBD2. CDR3 size: 15 residues. V lost 3 bases to trimming and J lost 0 bases; unmatched junction nucleotides: 5. Germline CDR1 SGHRS, CDR2 YFSETQ. CDR3 in DNA: TGCGCCAGCAGCTCTTTTAGCGGGGCCTCCTACGAGCAGTACTTC. This sequence encodes CASSSFSGASYEQYF.

This clonotype was recorded many times. The V gene is TRBV12-3 or TRBV12-4, the J gene TRBJ2-7; a possible D gene is TRBD2 (5 bases). V lost 5 bases to trimming and J lost 7 bases, with 9 bases between them. CDR3 size: 11 residues. In DNA, the CDR3 is TGTGCCAGCAGTATCAGAGGGGAGCAGTACTTC. This sequence encodes CASSIRGEQYF.

This clonotype came up many times. J is TRBJ2-1 and V is TRBV27; TRBD1 aligns across 9 bases. Looked up from germline, CDR1 is MNHEY and CDR2 is SMNVEV (reference sequence). The CDR3 is 14 residues long. Trimming took 10 bases from V and 3 from J; bases not matched to a gene: 7. CDR3 in DNA: TGTGCCACAGCCGGGACAGGGTACTACAATGAGCAGTTCTTC. Amino acid sequence: CATAGTGYYNEQFF.

This clonotype showed up many times. CDR3 in amino acids: CASSSRDRVNEQYF. DNA of the CDR3: TGTGCCAGCAGCTCCCGGGACAGGGTCAACGAGCAGTACTTC. The J gene is TRBJ2-7, the V gene TRBV7-8; 9 nucleotides agree with TRBD1. Unmatched junction bases numbered 6, after V lost 4 bases and J lost 5 bases. Germline V gives CDR1 SGHVS, CDR2 FQNEAQ. The CDR3 extends over 14 amino acids.

With regard to this clonotype: A read error is possible here, since a much larger clone lies one base away. The rearrangement links TRBV12-3 or TRBV12-4 to TRBJ1-4; 8 nucleotides line up with TRBD1. The CDR3 is 13 residues long. In nucleotides, the CDR3 is TGTGCCAGCAGTAGACAGGGGCGGGAAACACTGTTTTTT. This codes for CASSRQGRETLFF.

The CDR3 spells CASSLGTRGNTIYF. The CDR3 DNA reads TGTGCCAGCAGCTTAGGGACTCGAGGAAACACCATATATTTT. V and J are TRBV7-2 and TRBJ1-3; D gene ambiguous. The CDR3 is 14 residues long. The V gene's germline CDR1 is SGHTA and CDR2 FQGNSA. V lost 1 base, J lost 4 bases, and 8 bases lay in between. The complete variable domain, with remaining parts taken from reference TRBV7-2 and TRBJ1-3, reads GAGVSQSPSNKVTEKGKDVELRCDPISGHTALYWYRQSLGQGLEFLIYFQGNSAPDKSGLPSDRFSAERTGGSVSTLTIQRTQQEDSAVYLCASSLGTRGNTIYFGEGSWLTVV.

The rearrangement uses TRBV6-1 and TRBJ1-4; 7 positions agree with TRBD1. After removal of 8 bases from V and 8 bases from J, the junction contained 8 bases not matched to a gene. CDR1 and CDR2 from the germline V gene are MNHNS and SASEGT. The CDR3 has 13 amino acids. The CDR3 DNA reads as TGTGCCAGCCTAGACAGGGCTCCGGAAAAACTGTTTTTT. Translated, it gives CASLDRAPEKLFF.

This clonotype was observed many times. This chain connects TRBV7-2 to TRBJ2-1; D is possibly TRBD2 (5 bases). Trimming stripped 5 bases from V and 13 bases from J, with 12 bases between. The CDR3 contains 11 residues. In germline, CDR1 is SGHTA, CDR2 FQGNSA. The CDR3 reads CASSPGGGQFF. Here the CDR3 DNA reads TGTGCCAGCAGCCCAGGTGGAGGCCAGTTCTTC.

This clonotype was seen only a few times. The rearrangement joins TRBV29-1 to TRBJ1-5, with TRBD1 matching over 9 bases. Germline V gene data show CDR1 as SQVTM and CDR2 as ANQGSEA. The J segment lost 4 bases and the V segment lost 4 bases, leaving 5 bases of the junction unmatched. The CDR3 is 14 amino acids. CDR3 bases: TGCAGCGTTGGGGGACAGGGCAGTAATCAGCCCCAGCATTTT. Residues: CSVGGQGSNQPQHF.

This clonotype was recorded many times. V usage is TRBV18 and J usage is TRBJ1-1; D might be TRBD1 (5 bases). This CDR3 spans 16 amino acids. V lost 4 bases and J 1 base, leaving 16 bases between the germline ends. Germline V CDR1 and CDR2: KGHSH, LQKENI. The CDR3 nucleotides read TGTGCCAGCTCACTTTTGATTCCGGGGCCGAACACTGAAGCTTTCTTT. Amino acids: CASSLLIPGPNTEAFF.

The rearrangement uses TRBV29-1 and TRBJ2-3; D assignment may be TRBD1 or TRBD2 (5 bases each). The CDR3 is made up of 13 amino acids. Looked up from germline, CDR1 is SQVTM and CDR2 is ANQGSEA. Trimming removed 6 bases at V and 0 bases at J, with 10 bases between. The CDR3 reads CSVRGRSTDTQYF. CDR3 bases: TGCAGCGTGAGGGGTAGGAGCACAGATACGCAGTATTTT.

This clonotype was observed at least ten times. The chain has TRBV28 and TRBJ1-4; D unclear. Looked up from germline, CDR1 is MDHEN and CDR2 is SYDVKM. The V end was cut by 3 bases, the J end by 5 bases, with 4 bases between. The CDR3 sequence is 12 residues long. The CDR3 DNA is TGTGCCAGCAGTTTGGGAAATGAAAAACTGTTTTTT. Translation gives CASSLGNEKLFF. Combining the CDR3 with reference TRBV28 and TRBJ1-4 gives the whole variable domain DVKVTQSSRYLVKRTGEKVFLECVQDMDHENMFWYRQDPGLGLRLIYFSYDVKMKEKGDIPEGYSVSREKKERFSLILESASTNQTSMYLCASSLGNEKLFFGSGTQLSVL.

The table lists this clonotype with many counts. This chain uses TRBV7-9 with TRBJ2-7; 13 bases align to TRBD2. Looked up from germline, CDR1 is SEHNR and CDR2 is FQNEAQ (reference sequence). V lost 1 base and J lost 4; bases outside the gene matches: 1. The CDR3 covers 15 residues. The CDR3 DNA follows: TGTGCCAGCAGCTTAGAACTAGCGGGGGGGTACGAGCAGTACTTC. Its protein is CASSLELAGGYEQYF.

The rearrangement uses TRBV19 and TRBJ2-1; D might be TRBD1 (5 bases). Per the germline V gene, CDR1 is LNHDA and CDR2 is SQIVND (reference sequence). The V end was cut by 1 base, the J end by 5 bases, with 9 bases between. The length of the CDR3 is 14 residues. CDR3 residues: CASSIADIDNEQFF. CDR3 DNA sequence: TGTGCCAGTAGTATAGCGGACATCGACAATGAGCAGTTCTTC.

This clonotype was counted many times. The chain joins TRBV12-3 or TRBV12-4 to TRBJ2-2, with unresolved D. Trimming removed 2 bases from V and 3 bases from J, with 4 bases in between. The CDR3 length is 13 residues. In DNA form, the CDR3 reads TGTGCCAGCAGTTTATACGACACCGGGGAGCTGTTTTTT. Its protein is CASSLYDTGELFF.

The gene calls are TRBV7-2 and TRBJ2-3, with 11 bases aligning to TRBD2. This CDR3 comprises 15 residues. CDR1 and CDR2 (germline): SGHTA, FQGNSA. J gave up 5 bases and V 6 bases, and 7 bases lay outside the gene matches. The CDR3 sequence: CASRKGTSGRDTQYF. Here the CDR3 DNA reads TGTGCCAGCAGAAAGGGGACTAGCGGAAGAGATACGCAGTATTTT.

The chain is built from TRBV6-5 and TRBJ2-7, with unresolved D. Germline loops: CDR1 MNHEY, CDR2 SVGAGI. Trimming left V 2 bases short and J 5 bases short, with 7 bases between. The CDR3 totals 12 residues. CDR3 in amino acids: CASSYRADEQYF. In nucleotides, the CDR3 is TGTGCCAGCAGTTACAGGGCAGACGAGCAGTACTTC.